These T cell receptor beta chains were read from a single sample in a study of molecular identifiers for immune sequencing clone quantification. TCRdb ran MiXCR on the PCR reads and lists one entry per CDR3 protein. The sample carries about 320,000 distinct CDR3 sequences, roughly 24% recorded once. Sequencing was performed on naive CD8+ T cells from blood, with Jurkat cell RNA spiked in. These receptors were obtained from a human donor in good health. Some libraries in this study had Jurkat cell RNA spiked in. Both conserved end residues are part of each CDR3. Each record gives: V gene, clone size, J gene, CDR3 length, D gene, CDR3 protein, CDR3 DNA. A D gene is named only where the DNA matches it firmly. Clone size is shown for a subset of rows, as once, few, many or a class of expanded clone.

TRBV3-1	.	TRBJ2-7	14	.	CASSQADGAYEQCF	TGTGCCAGCAGCCAAGCGGACGGAGCCTACGAGCAGTGCTTC
TRBV29-1	many	TRBJ2-3	10	TRBD2	CSGSGNTQYF	TGCAGCGGCAGCGGGAATACGCAGTATTTT
TRBV7-8	.	TRBJ2-7	14	.	CASSIGGSSYEQYF	TGTGCCAGCAGCATAGGGGGTAGCTCCTACGAGCAGTACTTC
TRBV3-1	many	TRBJ1-4	14	.	CASSQMGENEKLFF	TGTGCCAGCAGCCAGATGGGAGAAAATGAAAAACTGTTTTTT
TRBV11-2	many	TRBJ2-3	11	.	CASQGLDTQYF	TGTGCCAGCCAGGGGTTAGATACGCAGTATTTT
TRBV28	.	TRBJ2-7	13	TRBD1	CASSWDSSYERYF	TGTGCCAGCAGTTGGGACAGTTCCTACGAGCGGTACTTC
TRBV6-5	many	TRBJ1-2	11	TRBD1	CATETGGGYTF	TGTGCCACGGAAACAGGGGGAGGCTACACCTTC
TRBV7-9	few	TRBJ2-3	19	TRBD2	CASSLRALLGSGPPDTQYF	TGTGCCAGCAGCTTAAGGGCCCTCCTGGGTAGCGGGCCCCCAGATACGCAGTATTTT
TRBV29-1	.	TRBJ2-1	15	TRBD1	CSVEARGFTYNEQFF	TGCAGCGTTGAAGCCAGGGGGTTCACCTACAATGAGCAGTTCTTC
TRBV11-2	.	TRBJ2-7	14	.	CASSFGQGLGEQYF	TGTGCCAGCAGCTTTGGTCAGGGGTTAGGAGAGCAGTACTTC
TRBV18	many	TRBJ2-7	16	.	CASSPYGRDLFNEQYF	TGTGCCAGCTCACCATATGGTCGGGACCTTTTCAACGAGCAGTACTTC
TRBV6-6	.	TRBJ1-1	13	.	CASRDSGTSEALF	TGTGCCAGCAGGGACAGTGGTACCTCTGAAGCTCTCTTT
TRBV5-3	few	TRBJ1-1	13	.	CASSLFGGREAFF	TGTGCCAGCAGCTTGTTTGGGGGTCGAGAAGCTTTCTTT
TRBV28	few	TRBJ2-7	14	.	CASSWDITSHEQYF	TGTGCCAGCAGTTGGGACATTACTAGCCACGAGCAGTACTTC
TRBV27	few	TRBJ2-5	13	.	CASSLIYQETQYF	TGTGCCAGCAGCCTTATATACCAAGAGACCCAGTACTTC
TRBV19	.	TRBJ1-4	13	TRBD1	CATGTGPNEKLFF	TGTGCCACAGGGACAGGGCCTAATGAAAAACTGTTTTTT
TRBV4-3	many	TRBJ2-5	12	.	CASSQDQETQYF	TGCGCCAGCAGCCAAGACCAAGAGACCCAGTACTTC
TRBV20-1	.	TRBJ2-7	13	TRBD2	CSARISGIAEQYF	TGCAGTGCGAGGATTAGCGGGATTGCCGAGCAGTACTTC
TRBV7-6	.	TRBJ1-1	14	TRBD1	CASSFRQGGTEAFF	TGTGCCAGCAGCTTCCGACAGGGGGGGACTGAAGCTTTCTTT
TRBV20-1	.	TRBJ1-1	14	.	CSARWAGKNTEAFF	TGCAGTGCTAGATGGGCAGGGAAGAACACTGAAGCTTTCTTT
TRBV5-6	.	TRBJ2-7	15	.	CASSLSPSASYEQYF	TGTGCCAGCAGCTTGTCGCCCTCAGCATCCTACGAGCAGTACTTC
TRBV19	.	TRBJ1-5	13	.	CASSTNDPQPQHF	TGTGCCAGTAGTACAAACGACCCTCAGCCCCAGCATTTT
TRBV12-3/TRBV12-4	many	TRBJ1-5	15	TRBD1	CASSLRTGFMEPQHF	TGTGCCAGCAGTTTGCGGACAGGGTTTATGGAGCCCCAGCATTTT
TRBV13	many	TRBJ1-3	15	.	CASSWTDVSGNTIYF	TGTGCCAGCAGTTGGACGGATGTCTCTGGAAACACCATATATTTT
TRBV9	many	TRBJ1-4	13	.	CASAGGTNEKLFF	TGTGCCAGCGCGGGGGGAACTAATGAAAAACTGTTTTTT
TRBV28	few	TRBJ2-2	15	.	CASRFRWANTGELFF	TGTGCCAGCAGATTTAGATGGGCGAACACCGGGGAGCTGTTTTTT
TRBV5-1	many	TRBJ2-7	10	TRBD1	CASSSKGQGF	TGCGCCAGCAGCTCGAAGGGACAGGGGTTC
TRBV5-4	few	TRBJ2-7	15	.	CASSSSGAGDYEQYF	TGTGCCAGCAGCTCCTCGGGGGCGGGAGACTACGAGCAGTACTTC
TRBV28	few	TRBJ2-1	19	.	CASSLPNPAVSGLYNEQFF	TGTGCCAGCAGTTTACCTAACCCGGCTGTTAGCGGTCTCTACAATGAGCAGTTCTTC